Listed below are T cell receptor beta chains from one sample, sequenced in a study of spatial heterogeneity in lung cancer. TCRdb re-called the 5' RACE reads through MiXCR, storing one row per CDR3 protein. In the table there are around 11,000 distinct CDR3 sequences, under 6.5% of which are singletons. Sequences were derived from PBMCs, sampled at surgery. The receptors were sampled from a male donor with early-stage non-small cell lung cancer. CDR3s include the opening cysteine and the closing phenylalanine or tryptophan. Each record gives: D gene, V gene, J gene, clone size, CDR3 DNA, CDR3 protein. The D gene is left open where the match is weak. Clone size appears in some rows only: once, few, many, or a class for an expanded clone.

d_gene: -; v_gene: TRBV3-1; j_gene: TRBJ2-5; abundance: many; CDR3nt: TGTGCCAGCACCCTGAGGTTCTACCGCCAAGAGACCCAGTACTTC; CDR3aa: CASTLRFYRQETQYF
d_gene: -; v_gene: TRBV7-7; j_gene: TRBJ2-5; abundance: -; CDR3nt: TGTGCCAGCAGCCCCTTCGAAGCCCCCAAGGCTCAAGAGACCCAGTACTTC; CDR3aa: CASSPFEAPKAQETQYF
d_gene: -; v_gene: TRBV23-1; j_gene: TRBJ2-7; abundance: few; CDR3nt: TGCGCCAGCTGTCAGAACCCCCGATACGAGCAGTACTTC; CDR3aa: CASCQNPRYEQYF
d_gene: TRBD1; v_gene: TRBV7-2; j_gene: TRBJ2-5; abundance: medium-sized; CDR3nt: TGTGCCAGCAGCTTACAGACAGGGTTCCAAGAGACCCAGTACTTC; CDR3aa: CASSLQTGFQETQYF
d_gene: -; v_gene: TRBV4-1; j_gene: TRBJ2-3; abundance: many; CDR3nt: TGCGCCAGCAGCCAACGACAGGTGCTATCAGATACGCAGTATTTT; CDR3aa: CASSQRQVLSDTQYF
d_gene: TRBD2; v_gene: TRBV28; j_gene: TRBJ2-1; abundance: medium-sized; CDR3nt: TGTGCCAGCAGAACCCCGGGACTAGCGGGAGGGCCTGAGTTCTTC; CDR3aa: CASRTPGLAGGPEFF
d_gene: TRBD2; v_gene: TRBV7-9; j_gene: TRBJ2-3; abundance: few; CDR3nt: TGTGCCAGCAGCTTTCCGGGAGGCCCGGCAGATACGCAGTATTTT; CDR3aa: CASSFPGGPADTQYF
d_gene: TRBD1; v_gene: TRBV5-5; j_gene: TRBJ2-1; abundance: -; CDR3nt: TGTGCCAGCAGCTACCACAGGGGCAATGAGCAGTTCTTC; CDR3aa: CASSYHRGNEQFF
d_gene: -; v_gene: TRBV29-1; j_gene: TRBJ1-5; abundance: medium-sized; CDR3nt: TGCAGCGTTGCTACAGGGTTCAATCAGCCCCAGCATTTT; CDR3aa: CSVATGFNQPQHF
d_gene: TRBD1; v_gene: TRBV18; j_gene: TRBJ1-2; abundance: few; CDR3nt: TGTGCCAGCTCGACAGGGGATGGCTACACCTTC; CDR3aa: CASSTGDGYTF
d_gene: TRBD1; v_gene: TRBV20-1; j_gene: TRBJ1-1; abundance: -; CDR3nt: TGCAGTGCTGTACGACAGGGGTACACTGAAGCTTTCTTT; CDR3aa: CSAVRQGYTEAFF
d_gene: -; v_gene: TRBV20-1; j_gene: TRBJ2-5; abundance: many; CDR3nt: TGCAGTGCTACCCGGACTGAACAAGAGACCCAGTACTTC; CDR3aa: CSATRTEQETQYF
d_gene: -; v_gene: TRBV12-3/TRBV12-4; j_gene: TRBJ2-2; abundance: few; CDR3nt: TGTGCCAGCAGTTTTCGAGGGAGTGCCACCGGGGAGCTGTTTTTT; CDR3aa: CASSFRGSATGELFF
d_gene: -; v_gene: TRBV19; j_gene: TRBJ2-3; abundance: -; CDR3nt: TGTGCCAGTAGTATAGATCAAACAGGACTGATAGATACGCAGTATTTT; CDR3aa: CASSIDQTGLIDTQYF
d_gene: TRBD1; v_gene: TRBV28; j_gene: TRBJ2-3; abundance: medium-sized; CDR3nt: TGTGCCAGCAGTCCATGGGACAGGGAGATGATAGATACGCAGTATTTT; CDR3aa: CASSPWDREMIDTQYF
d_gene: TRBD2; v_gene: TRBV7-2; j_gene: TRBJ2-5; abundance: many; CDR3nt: TGTGCCTGCCGGGAGGCAGACCAAGAGACCCAGTACTTC; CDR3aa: CACREADQETQYF
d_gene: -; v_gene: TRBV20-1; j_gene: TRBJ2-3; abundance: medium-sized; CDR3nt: TGCAGTGCTAGAGCTCCGGGGGGCGCAAGGGCAGATACGCAGTATTTT; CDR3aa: CSARAPGGARADTQYF
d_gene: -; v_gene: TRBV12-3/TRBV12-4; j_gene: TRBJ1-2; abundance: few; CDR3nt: TGTGCCAGCAGTCGCGAAGGGCCCGGCTACACCTTC; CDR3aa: CASSREGPGYTF
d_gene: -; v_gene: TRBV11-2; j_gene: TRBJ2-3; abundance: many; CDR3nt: TGTGCCAGCAGCGGGGGTGTTACAGATACGCAGTATTTT; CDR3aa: CASSGGVTDTQYF
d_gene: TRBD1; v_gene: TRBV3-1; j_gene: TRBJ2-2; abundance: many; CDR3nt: TGTGCCAGCAGCCCGGGACAGGGTGGACGGGAGCTGTTTTTT; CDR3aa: CASSPGQGGRELFF
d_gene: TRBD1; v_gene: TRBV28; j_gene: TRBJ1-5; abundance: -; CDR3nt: TGTGCCAGCAGGGTCAGGACAGGCAGCAATCAGCCCCAGCATTTT; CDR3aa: CASRVRTGSNQPQHF
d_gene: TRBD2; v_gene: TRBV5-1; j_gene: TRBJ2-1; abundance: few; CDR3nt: TGCGCCAGCAGCGTGGGACTAGCGGGAACGTACAATGAGCAGTTCTTC; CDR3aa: CASSVGLAGTYNEQFF
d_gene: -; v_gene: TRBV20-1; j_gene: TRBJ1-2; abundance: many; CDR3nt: TGCAGTGCTATCACAGGGAAAAGTGGCTACACCTTC; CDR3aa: CSAITGKSGYTF
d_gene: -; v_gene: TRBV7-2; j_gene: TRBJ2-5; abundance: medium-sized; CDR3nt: TGTGCCAGCAGCTTAGAGAGAGAGACCCAGTACTTC; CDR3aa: CASSLERETQYF
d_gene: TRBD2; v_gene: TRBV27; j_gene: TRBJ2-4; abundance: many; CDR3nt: TGTGCCAGCAGTCGGGGACTAGCGGAAGAAAACATTCAGTACTTC; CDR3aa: CASSRGLAEENIQYF
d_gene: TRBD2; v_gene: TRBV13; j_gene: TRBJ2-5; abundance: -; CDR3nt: TGTGCCAGCAGCTTTAGCGGGTTACAAGAGACCCAGTACTTC; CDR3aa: CASSFSGLQETQYF
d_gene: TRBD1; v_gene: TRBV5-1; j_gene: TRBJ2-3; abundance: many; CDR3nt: TGCGCCAGCAGCTGGGGGACAGGGGATAGGGCAGATACGCAGTATTTT; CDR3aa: CASSWGTGDRADTQYF
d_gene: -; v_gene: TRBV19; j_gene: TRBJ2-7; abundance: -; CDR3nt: TGTGCCAGTAGTCCAAGACAAGGGTCCTCCTACGAGCAGTACTTC; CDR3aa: CASSPRQGSSYEQYF
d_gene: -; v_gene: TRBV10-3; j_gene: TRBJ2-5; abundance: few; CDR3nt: TGTGCCATCAGTGACAGGGGGACCCAGTACTTC; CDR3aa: CAISDRGTQYF
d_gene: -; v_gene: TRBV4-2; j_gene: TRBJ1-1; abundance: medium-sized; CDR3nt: TGTGCCAGCAGCCAAGGAGTTCGGAACACTGAAGCTTTCTTT; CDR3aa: CASSQGVRNTEAFF
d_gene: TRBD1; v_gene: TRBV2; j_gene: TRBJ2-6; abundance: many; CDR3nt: TGTGCCAGCAGTGGCGGGACAGGGGTACCTGGGGCCAACGTCCTGACTTTC; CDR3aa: CASSGGTGVPGANVLTF
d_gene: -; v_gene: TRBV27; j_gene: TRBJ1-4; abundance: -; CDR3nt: TGTGCCAGCAGTCCCCGGAACGGAGAAAAACTGTTTTTT; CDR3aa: CASSPRNGEKLFF
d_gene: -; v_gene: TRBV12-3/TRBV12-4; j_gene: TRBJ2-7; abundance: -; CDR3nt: TGTGCCAGCAGTTTTAGGATGGGTGGCGAGCAGTACTTC; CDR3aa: CASSFRMGGEQYF
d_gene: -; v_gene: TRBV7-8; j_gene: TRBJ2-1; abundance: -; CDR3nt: TGTGCCAGCAGCCTACAGGGTTACAATGAGCAGTTCTTC; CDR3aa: CASSLQGYNEQFF
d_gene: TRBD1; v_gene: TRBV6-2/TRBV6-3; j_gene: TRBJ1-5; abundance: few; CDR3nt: TGTGCCAGCAGCCGGACAGGAGCTAGCAATCAGCCCCAGCATTTT; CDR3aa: CASSRTGASNQPQHF
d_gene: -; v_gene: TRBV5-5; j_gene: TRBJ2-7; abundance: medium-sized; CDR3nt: TGTGCCAGCAGCTTGGCGGAGGAGGGTCCCCACGAGCAGTACTTC; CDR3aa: CASSLAEEGPHEQYF
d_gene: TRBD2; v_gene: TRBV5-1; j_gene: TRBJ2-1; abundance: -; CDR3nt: TGCGCCAGCAGCATGGGACTAAACAATGAGCAGTTCTTC; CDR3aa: CASSMGLNNEQFF
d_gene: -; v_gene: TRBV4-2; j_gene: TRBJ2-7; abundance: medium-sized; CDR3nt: TGTGCCAGCAGCCAAGCCGGGCTCTACGAGCAGTACTTC; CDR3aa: CASSQAGLYEQYF
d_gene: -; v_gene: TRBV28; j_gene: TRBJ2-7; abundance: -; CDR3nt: TGTGCCAGCAGTGACCTAGAGTCCCTCTACGAGCAGTACTTC; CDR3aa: CASSDLESLYEQYF